These T cell receptor beta chains were read from a single sample in a study of response to subunit inactivated influenza vaccine. TCRdb re-analysed the RT-PCR reads in MiXCR, keeping a single row per CDR3 protein. The data contain 500,000 to 600,000 distinct CDR3 sequences, 6% to 9% of them singletons. The source was PBMCs from blood, collected roughly 24 months after vaccination. The receptors originated from a man between 50 and 75 years old who received an inactivated influenza vaccine. Both conserved end residues are part of each CDR3. A D gene is named only where the DNA matches it firmly. Part of the rows lack a size; the others show once, few, many or a class for expanded clones.

V gene	clone size	J gene	D gene	CDR3 DNA	CDR3 protein
TRBV21-1	.	TRBJ2-7	.	TGTGCCGTCGGACCGGGGCAGGGGTTCTCCTACGAGCAGTACTTC	CAVGPGQGFSYEQYF
TRBV12-3/TRBV12-4	many	TRBJ2-2	.	TGTGCCAGCAGCACTCCGGGGGGCCCCGGGGAGCTGTTTTTT	CASSTPGGPGELFF
TRBV20-1	few	TRBJ2-1	TRBD1	TGCAGTGCTAGAAAGGGGACAGGGAACGCCAATGAGCAGTTCTTC	CSARKGTGNANEQFF
TRBV12-3/TRBV12-4	.	TRBJ1-1	.	TGTGCCAGCAGGGTGAGCGGGGGCGGGACTGAAGCTTTCTTT	CASRVSGGGTEAFF
TRBV29-1	.	TRBJ2-2	.	TGCAGCGTTGTTAGGGGTGACACCGGGGAGCTGTTTTTT	CSVVRGDTGELFF
TRBV20-1	.	TRBJ1-5	TRBD1	TGCAGTGCTAGAGGCCCACAGGGGGATCAGCCCCAGCATTTT	CSARGPQGDQPQHF
TRBV12-3/TRBV12-4	.	TRBJ2-7	TRBD2	TGTGCCAGCAGGCCGGCGGGAGGGCTCTACGAGCAGTACTTC	CASRPAGGLYEQYF
TRBV4-3	many	TRBJ1-2	.	TGCGCCAGCAGCCAAGGGGCGTCTAACTATGGCTACACCTTC	CASSQGASNYGYTF
TRBV5-1	few	TRBJ2-1	.	TGCGCCAGCAGCTTGTCTTCAGGGGTTGGGTCCTACAATGAGCAGTTCTTC	CASSLSSGVGSYNEQFF
TRBV4-3	few	TRBJ2-2	TRBD2	TGCGCCAGCAGCCAAGGGGAGTGGGAGGGCCGTACCGGGGAGCTGTTTTTT	CASSQGEWEGRTGELFF
TRBV5-1	few	TRBJ2-7	.	TGCGCCAGCAGCCGGGGGGCAGGGGCGGGTTCCTACGAGCAGTACTTC	CASSRGAGAGSYEQYF
TRBV7-9	many	TRBJ2-1	.	TGTGCCAGCTCCCAGGGGGACTTCTCCTGGAATGAGCAGTTCTTC	CASSQGDFSWNEQFF
TRBV5-6	.	TRBJ2-3	TRBD2	TGTGCCAGCAGCGGCCGGACTAGCGGGGACTACACGCAGTATTTT	CASSGRTSGDYTQYF
TRBV29-1	many	TRBJ2-3	TRBD1	TGCAGCGTTGAAGATCAGGGGGCAGATACGCAGTATTTT	CSVEDQGADTQYF
TRBV5-5	.	TRBJ2-7	.	TGTGCCAGCAGCTTGGCCGGACGGATTCCTACCGAGCAGTACTTC	CASSLAGRIPTEQYF
TRBV27	.	TRBJ2-3	.	TGTGCCAGCAGTTTACAAGTGGGGCCTTATACGCAGTATTTT	CASSLQVGPYTQYF
TRBV20-1	.	TRBJ2-3	TRBD1	TGCAGTGCTCAGACAGGGGTGGGCACAGATACGCAGTATTTT	CSAQTGVGTDTQYF
TRBV30	.	TRBJ2-6	.	TGTGCCTGGAGCCCTCCTCGGAGCTCTGGGGCCAACGTCCTGACTTTC	CAWSPPRSSGANVLTF
TRBV6-5	few	TRBJ2-5	TRBD1	TGTGCCAGCAGTTACTCGAGGACAGGGGGCCAAGAGACCCAGTACTTC	CASSYSRTGGQETQYF
TRBV6-2/TRBV6-3	.	TRBJ2-3	.	TGTGCCAGCAGCACCCGTCGGGGCGCTACAGATACGCAGTATTTT	CASSTRRGATDTQYF
TRBV2	.	TRBJ2-1	.	TGTGCCAGCACTTCGGGGCCCTACAATGAGCAGTTCTTC	CASTSGPYNEQFF
TRBV5-1	few	TRBJ2-3	TRBD2	TGCGCCAGCAGCCGGCTCGGACTAGCGGGGGGGACTAGCACGCAGTATTTT	CASSRLGLAGGTSTQYF
TRBV11-2	.	TRBJ2-1	TRBD2	TGTGCCAGCAGCTTTGTAGCGGGGGGGAATGAGCAGTTCTTC	CASSFVAGGNEQFF
TRBV5-1	.	TRBJ2-5	TRBD2	TGCGCCAGCAGCATCGAGCGGGGGGGCCTGAACTTC	CASSIERGGLNF
TRBV5-5	many	TRBJ2-1	.	TGTGCCAGCAGCACTGAACTTAGCGGAGCCTACAATGAGCAGTTCTTC	CASSTELSGAYNEQFF
TRBV20-1	few	TRBJ1-1	.	TGCAGGGGGATTGAAGCTTTCTTT	CRGIEAFF
TRBV10-3	.	TRBJ2-7	.	TGTGCCATCAGAAGTCCCGCCACCTACGAGCAGTACTTC	CAIRSPATYEQYF
TRBV12-3/TRBV12-4	few	TRBJ2-7	.	TGTGCCAGCAGTATTAAAACTTCCCGGCACGAGCAGTACTTC	CASSIKTSRHEQYF
TRBV7-2	many	TRBJ2-1	.	TGTGCCAGCAGCTTTTATTGGGGGCTGGATGAGCAGTTCTTC	CASSFYWGLDEQFF
TRBV5-1	many	TRBJ1-1	.	TGCGCCAGCAGTCTGGAGGGTTCCCGGGGCACTGAAGCTTTCTTT	CASSLEGSRGTEAFF
TRBV20-1	few	TRBJ1-1	.	TGCAGTGCTAGAGATTCCGCAGGGGTTTTAGCTTTCTTT	CSARDSAGVLAFF
TRBV19	many	TRBJ1-5	.	TGTGCCAGTAGTATTGGGGGGTTGAGTCAGCCCCAGCATTTT	CASSIGGLSQPQHF
TRBV12-3/TRBV12-4	.	TRBJ1-6	.	TGTGCCAGCAGTTTAGGGAGGGGTTCACCCCTCCACTTT	CASSLGRGSPLHF
TRBV29-1	few	TRBJ2-3	.	TGCAGCGTCCGGCAGGCGAGGACGCAGTATTTT	CSVRQARTQYF
TRBV20-1	many	TRBJ2-5	.	TGCAGTGCTAGAGCGGGGCGGCAGCCCTACCAAGAGACCCAGTACTTC	CSARAGRQPYQETQYF
TRBV4-3	.	TRBJ2-5	.	TGCGCCAGCAGCCAAGACAGACAGACCGGAGGGACCCAGTACTTC	CASSQDRQTGGTQYF
TRBV4-3	.	TRBJ2-1	.	TGCGCCAGCAGCCTCACGGCAGCCGTTAAGGATGAGCAGTTCTTC	CASSLTAAVKDEQFF
TRBV29-1	many	TRBJ1-1	.	TGCAGCGCGGGGATAGGGATGAACACTGAAGCTTTCTTT	CSAGIGMNTEAFF
TRBV7-3	few	TRBJ2-1	TRBD2	TGTGCCAGCAGCCTAGGGGGACTAGCGGGAGGACCCCGGGTCTTC	CASSLGGLAGGPRVF
TRBV20-1	many	TRBJ2-7	TRBD1	TGCAGTGCTAGACCGGGACAGGGGAATTACGAGCAGTACTTC	CSARPGQGNYEQYF
TRBV7-2	.	TRBJ2-5	.	TGTGCCAGCAGCTGGCTAGGGAGTGAGACCCAGTACTTC	CASSWLGSETQYF
TRBV3-1	.	TRBJ1-6	.	TGTGCCAGCAGCCGGGGACGGAGGGATAATTCACCCCTCCACTTT	CASSRGRRDNSPLHF
TRBV6-2/TRBV6-3	few	TRBJ2-1	.	TGTGCCAGCAGTTACACGGGACTGGGTTACAATGAGCAGTTCTTC	CASSYTGLGYNEQFF